Below, 14 T cell receptor beta chains from the same sample are listed, as sequenced in a study of blood T cell repertoires in COVID-19. The repertoire was sequenced with immunoSEQ multiplex PCR; TCRdb's copy has only in-frame clones and lacks some. In the table there are some 200,000 clones, roughly 90% of which are singletons. The sequencing input was PBMCs or T cells enriched from blood (not recorded which). These receptors were obtained from a young woman who had recovered from COVID-19.

This chain links TRBV27 with TRBJ2-1; D might be TRBD2 (5 bases). The CDR3 has 17 residues. Trimming took 4 bases from V and 4 from J, leaving 20 bases between them. Germline V gene sequence: CDR1 MNHEY, CDR2 SMNVEV (reference sequence). CDR3 nucleotides: TGTGCCAGCAGTTCTCAGCTGAGGAGCGGTCCTTACAATGAGCAGTTCTTC. Translated, it gives CASSSQLRSGPYNEQFF.

This chain uses TRBV5-4 with TRBJ2-1, with TRBD2 matching 9 bases. From germline, CDR1 is SGHNT and CDR2 YYREEE (reference sequence). The CDR3 consists of 16 residues. V trimming: 5 bases; J trimming: 5 bases; junction bases outside the gene matches: 11. CDR3 in amino acids: CASRRPLAGTDNEQFF. The CDR3 DNA sequence: TGTGCCAGCAGACGACCCCTAGCGGGAACGGACAATGAGCAGTTCTTC.

The chain links TRBV2 to TRBJ2-3; possibly TRBD2 for D (7 bases). Germline assignment: CDR1 SNHLY and CDR2 FYNNEI. CDR3 length: 14 residues. Trimming took 4 bases from V and 2 from J, leaving 10 bases between them. The CDR3 DNA sequence: TGTGCCAGCAGTGTTGGGGGGGCCACAGATACGCAGTATTTT. Its translation is CASSVGGATDTQYF. Variable domain in full (rest from reference TRBV2 and TRBJ2-3): EPEVTQTPSHQVTQMGQEVILRCVPISNHLYFYWYRQILGQKVEFLVSFYNNEISEKSEIFDDQFSVERPDGSNFTLKIRSTKLEDSAMYFCASSVGGATDTQYFGPGTRLTVL.

The rearrangement links TRBV7-9 to TRBJ2-7; 7 nucleotides align to TRBD1. The V and J ends lost 5 bases and 7 bases, in that order; junction bases with no gene match: 17. Germline V gene sequence: CDR1 SEHNR, CDR2 FQNEAQ (reference sequence). The CDR3 has 16 amino acids. The CDR3 region is CASSNSGGTGDREQYF. In DNA, the CDR3 is TGTGCCAGCAGCAATTCTGGGGGTACAGGGGATAGGGAGCAGTACTTC.

The gene calls are TRBV5-8 and TRBJ2-1, with a tentative D call TRBD1 (6 bases). The CDR3 totals 17 residues. Per the germline V gene, CDR1 is SGHTS and CDR2 is YDEGEE. Trimming cost V 4 bases and J 3 bases, with 20 bases left between them. The chain's CDR3 is CASSIGPGQGNYNEQFF. The CDR3 coding sequence is TGTGCCAGCAGCATAGGCCCGGGGCAGGGGAACTACAATGAGCAGTTCTTC.

This clone was found once. The rearrangement joins TRBV27 to TRBJ2-5; 7 bases map to TRBD1. Germline V gene lookup returns CDR1 MNHEY and CDR2 SMNVEV (reference sequence). The CDR3 is made up of 14 amino acids. Germline trimming cut 3 bases from V and 5 bases from J; bases unmatched to any gene: 6. Written as DNA, the CDR3 is TGTGCCAGCAGTTTGCGGACAGGCCGGGAGACCCAGTACTTC. Its translation: CASSLRTGRETQYF.

This sequence joins TRBV5-1 and TRBJ1-2; TRBD1 is a possible D gene (6 bases). V was clipped by 2 bases and J by 7 bases, with 15 bases between them. This CDR3 is 14 amino acids long. From germline, CDR1 is SGHRS and CDR2 YFSETQ. In DNA form, the CDR3 reads TGCGCCAGCAGCTTTGCCCAGGGGCTTGGTGGCTACACCTTC. This sequence encodes CASSFAQGLGGYTF.

This chain joins TRBV4-3 and TRBJ2-3; 8 nucleotides agree with TRBD2. CDR3 length equals 16 residues. V shed 0 bases, J shed 2 bases, and the junction held 4 bases outside the gene matches. Looked up from germline, CDR1 is LGHNA and CDR2 is YSLEER. CDR3 sequence: CASSQDGSGTTDTQYF. CDR3 nucleotide sequence: TGCGCCAGCAGCCAAGATGGTAGCGGGACCACAGATACGCAGTATTTT.

This clone was seen just once. Different DNA sequences within this sample yield the same CDR3. The rearrangement uses TRBV5-1 and TRBJ2-5; 9 bases are shared with TRBD2. The ends lost 0 bases at V and 5 bases at J; junction bases unmatched: 5. CDR3 size: 15 residues. Germline V gene sequence: CDR1 SGHRS, CDR2 YFSETQ. The CDR3 DNA follows: TGCGCCAGCAGCTTGGCGGCGGGAGGGCCGGAGACCCAGTACTTC. Translated, it gives CASSLAAGGPETQYF.

V is TRBV28 and J is TRBJ1-2, with D unresolved. CDR1 and CDR2 (germline): MDHEN, SYDVKM. This CDR3 region has 12 residues. Trimming stripped 4 bases from V and 4 bases from J, with 7 bases between. This CDR3 is CASSSRSYGYTF. CDR3 coding DNA: TGTGCCAGCAGTTCCCGTAGCTATGGCTACACCTTC.

This clone showed up just once. This sequence joins TRBV9 and TRBJ2-1; 7 bases agree with TRBD1. This CDR3 has 14 amino acids. Germline CDR1 reads SGDLS; CDR2 reads YYNGEE. V gave up 0 bases and J gave up 12 bases; unmatched junction bases: 9. The CDR3 sequence is CASSVEGASGAQFF. The CDR3 nucleotides are TGTGCCAGCAGCGTAGAGGGGGCATCCGGGGCGCAGTTCTTC.

The CDR3 here is CSVGGRTGIGGEAFF. The CDR3, as DNA: TGCAGCGTGGGGGGGAGGACAGGGATCGGTGGTGAAGCTTTCTTT. The chain uses TRBV29-1 and TRBJ1-1; 8 bases agree with TRBD1. With V trimmed by 6 bases and J by 7 bases, 16 bases remained unmatched. The length of the CDR3 is 15 residues. Germline CDR1 reads SQVTM; CDR2 reads ANQGSEA.

This chain connects TRBV7-9 to TRBJ1-6; no firm D call. Trimming removed 5 bases from V and 10 bases from J, with 27 bases in between. This CDR3 spans 18 amino acids. Germline lookup yields CDR1 SEHNR and CDR2 FQNEAQ (reference sequence). The CDR3 reads CASSQPRGRRQEKSPLHF. DNA for the CDR3: TGTGCCAGCAGCCAACCCAGAGGGCGTCGGCAGGAAAAGTCACCCCTCCACTTT.

This chain links TRBV24-1 with TRBJ2-3, with a possible D match to TRBD2 (5 bases). Germline V gene data show CDR1 as KGHDR and CDR2 as SFDVKD. This CDR3 region has 16 residues. Trimming shortened V by 3 bases and J by 0 bases, and 12 bases separated the two germline ends. The CDR3 DNA reads as TGTGCCACCAGTGATCCCTCCCGAGGGAGCACAGATACGCAGTATTTT. It encodes CATSDPSRGSTDTQYF.